This TCR beta chain stems from a study of blood T cell repertoires in COVID-19. Study summary: T cells, B-cell-depleted T cells, or PBMCs provided the cDNA or gDNA that served as material.

Germline lookup yields CDR1 SGHTA and CDR2 FQGNSA. The CDR3 is 13 residues long. Trimming removed 5 bases from V and 5 bases from J, with 10 bases in between. Recruited during active infection, patients (from Seattle) were subsequently followed longitudinally. Original handling: Using reference gene primer amplification, nucleated cell counts were estimated. Produced via immunoSEQ multiplex PCR; TCRdb's table is partial and in-frame only. V and J calls and clone size are as listed in that table; D and trimming were resolved from the DNA. The repertoire holds 350,000 or so clones, with roughly nine tenths as singletons.

Specimen: peripheral blood. The V call is TRBV7-2, the J call TRBJ1-5, with D perhaps TRBD1 (6 bases). The receptor's source is a woman aged 55 to 70 with COVID-19, enrolled during active disease. CDR3 nucleotide sequence: TGTGCCAGCAGCACGGACAGCTATCAGCCCCAGCATTTT. Protein: CASSTDSYQPQHF.